These 3 T cell receptor beta chains came from one sample sequenced in a study of T cell responses to AZD1222 COVID-19 vaccine. The protocol was immunoSEQ multiplex PCR, while the TCRdb copy is restricted to in-frame clones and leaves out a portion. The data contain about 130,000 clones, over 90% of them seen just once; the ten biggest clones take up roughly 7.2%. This specimen consisted of peripheral blood, obtained on day 0 of AZD1222 vaccination. These receptors originate from an adult in good health.

As concerns this clone: Other DNA sequences in this sample translate to the same CDR3. This chain uses TRBV2 with TRBJ1-5; D is unresolved. V was trimmed by 4 bases and J by 2 bases, leaving 6 bases between them. The CDR3 covers 13 residues. Germline V gives CDR1 SNHLY, CDR2 FYNNEI. The CDR3: CASSGGGNQPQHF. Here the CDR3 DNA reads TGTGCCAGCAGTGGTGGAGGCAATCAGCCCCAGCATTTT.

The rearrangement uses TRBV6-2 or TRBV6-3 and TRBJ2-5; TRBD2 might be the D (6 bases). The CDR3 loop spans 12 amino acids. The V end was cut by 5 bases, the J end by 6 bases, with 10 bases between. Looked up from germline, CDR1 is MNHEY and CDR2 is SVGEGT. In nucleotides, the CDR3 is TGTGCCAGCAGTGATACTAGCCAGACCCAGTACTTC. The encoded protein is CASSDTSQTQYF.

The genes are TRBV5-1 and TRBJ2-1; D unclear. Germline V gene lookup returns CDR1 SGHRS and CDR2 YFSETQ. V was cut by 7 bases and J by 9 bases, with 11 bases left in between. The CDR3 consists of 11 residues. The CDR3 DNA reads as TGCGCCAGCGATTCAGGCGGTGAGCAGTTCTTC. Residues: CASDSGGEQFF.